These 27 T cell receptor beta chains were sequenced from one sample in a study of T cell responses to AZD1222 COVID-19 vaccine (dated by TCRdb to 2020 to 2023). This specimen's time point label, per the study, means: baseline before first vaccination. Library preparation employed the immunoSEQ multiplex PCR assay. Imported from immuneACCESS, the table was reduced by TCRdb to in-frame sequences with V and J called. These copies leave out some clones; in studies compared against another copy, an unresolved V gene accounts for under half, and the cause of the remainder is not known. In this sample the table shows under 200,000 clones, 85% to 95% of which occur a single time. The top ten constitute 1% to 1.5% of the sample. The sample consisted of peripheral blood, taken on day 0 of AZD1222 vaccination. Every receptor here comes from an adult in good health.

This chain links TRBV7-3 with TRBJ2-1; TRBD2 aligns across 7 bases. CDR1 is SGHTA and CDR2 is FQGTGA in the germline V gene. The CDR3 has 14 amino acids. J gave up 8 bases and V 3 bases, and 7 bases lay outside the gene matches. The CDR3 nucleotides read TGTGCCAGCAGCTTCCCGGGGACTAACGATGAGCAGTTCTTC. Its translation is CASSFPGTNDEQFF. The full variable domain, with the rest looked up from reference TRBV7-3 and TRBJ2-1, is GAGVSQTPSNKVTEKGKYVELRCDPISGHTALYWYRQSLGQGPEFLIYFQGTGAADDSGLPNDRFFAVRPEGSVSTLKIQRTERGDSAVYLCASSFPGTNDEQFFGPGTRLTVL.

The chain links TRBV6-5 to TRBJ2-7, with D perhaps TRBD1 (6 bases). Germline V gives CDR1 MNHEY, CDR2 SVGAGI. The CDR3 has 15 residues. Trimming stripped 4 bases from V and 8 bases from J, with 21 bases between. The CDR3 nucleotides are TGTGCCAGCAGTTCGAACAGGGATCAGGCTTTTCAGCAGTACTTC. It specifies CASSSNRDQAFQQYF.

As for this clone: Other DNA sequences in the same sample also yield this CDR3. The rearrangement uses TRBV3-1 (or the pseudogene TRBV3-2) and TRBJ1-1; 8 bases are a match to TRBD1. V shed 4 bases, J shed 4 bases, and the junction held 8 bases outside the gene matches. Germline values: CDR1 LGHDT, CDR2 YNNKEL (reference sequence). The CDR3 sequence is 15 residues long. The CDR3 DNA sequence: TGTGCCAGCAGCCTAGGGACAGGTGTCGGCACTGAAGCTTTCTTT. Encoded protein: CASSLGTGVGTEAFF.

The chain couples TRBV6-5 to TRBJ2-2; possible D gene TRBD1, 6 bases. Trimming removed 8 bases from V and 0 bases from J, with 10 bases in between. This CDR3 is 14 amino acids long. Germline assignment: CDR1 MNHEY and CDR2 SVGAGI. The CDR3 DNA sequence: TGTGCCAGCCGGCGGACAGCGAACACCGGGGAGCTGTTTTTT. Translating gives CASRRTANTGELFF.

The genes are TRBV28 and TRBJ1-2; D uncertain. The CDR3 contains 15 residues. In germline, CDR1 is MDHEN, CDR2 SYDVKM. V lost 1 base, J lost 4 bases, and 13 bases lay in between. Written as DNA, the CDR3 is TGTGCCAGCAGTTTATCCGGCAGTTTTGTCTATGGCTACACCTTC. Encoded protein: CASSLSGSFVYGYTF.

The chain links TRBV27 to TRBJ1-4; D is undetermined. The germline CDR1 and CDR2 sequences are MNHEY and SMNVEV (reference sequence). V lost 6 bases and J 7 bases, leaving 15 bases between the germline ends. This CDR3 is 14 amino acids long. CDR3 in DNA: TGTGCCAGCAGACTTTCGGTTAGCGGTGAAAAACTGTTTTTT. This gives the protein CASRLSVSGEKLFF.

This chain uses TRBV6-5 with TRBJ1-1; D call uncertain. Germline CDR1 reads MNHEY; CDR2 reads SVGAGI. CDR3 length: 13 amino acids. The V and J ends lost 8 bases and 1 base respectively, with 11 bases between them. DNA for the CDR3: TGTGCCAGCCACCAGGTGGGGAACACTGAAGCTTTCTTT. Its translation is CASHQVGNTEAFF.

The chain links TRBV12-3 or TRBV12-4 to TRBJ1-3; tentative D call: TRBD1 (6 bases). Trimming shortened V by 6 bases and J by 7 bases, and 13 bases separated the two germline ends. The CDR3 is 13 amino acids. CDR3 region: CASSRIRGNTIYF. CDR3 bases: TGTGCCAGCAGCAGAATCAGGGGTAACACCATATATTTT.

V gene TRBV4-2 combines with J gene TRBJ1-6, with D perhaps TRBD1 (5 bases). This CDR3 contains 14 residues. V was shortened by 3 bases and J by 7 bases, with 10 bases between the two germline ends. CDR1 is LGHNA, CDR2 YNFKEQ, per germline. CDR3 sequence (DNA): TGTGCCAGCAGCCACAAACAGGAGAATTCACCCCTCCACTTT. Translating gives CASSHKQENSPLHF.

The chain couples TRBV6-5 to TRBJ2-5; D call uncertain. The CDR3 runs 14 residues. Trimming pared 3 bases from V and 2 bases from J, leaving 10 bases between. Germline assignment: CDR1 MNHEY and CDR2 SVGAGI. Here the CDR3 DNA reads TGTGCCAGCAGTTATAGTAAGGGTCAAGAGACCCAGTACTTC. Translating it yields CASSYSKGQETQYF.

Here the CDR3 DNA reads TGTGCCAGCAGTTTAGGCCTCAGCGAGCAGTTCTTC. Amino acid sequence: CASSLGLSEQFF. The chain has TRBV27 and TRBJ2-1, with D unclear. Germline V gives CDR1 MNHEY, CDR2 SMNVEV (reference sequence). The CDR3 totals 12 residues. Trimming removed 2 bases from V and 10 bases from J, with 9 bases in between.

Here the CDR3 DNA reads TGTGCCAGCAGTCCGACAGGGTTCGTTGGTCAGCCCCAGCATTTT. Amino acid sequence: CASSPTGFVGQPQHF. This chain joins TRBV27 and TRBJ1-5, with 7 bases fitting TRBD1. V dropped 5 bases and J dropped 6; count of bases not matched to a gene: 10. Germline lookup yields CDR1 MNHEY and CDR2 SMNVEV (reference sequence). This CDR3 is 15 amino acids long.

The CDR3 sequence: CASSAGLPSGNTIYF. CDR3 coding DNA: TGCGCCAGCAGCGCCGGGCTTCCCTCTGGAAACACCATATATTTT. The genes are TRBV5-1 and TRBJ1-3; unclear D gene. The V end was cut by 4 bases, the J end by 0 bases, with 11 bases between. Germline-derived CDR1 and CDR2 are SGHRS and YFSETQ. The CDR3 has 15 residues.

The chain couples TRBV18 to TRBJ1-2; 8 bases fit TRBD1. The CDR3 is made up of 13 amino acids. V was pared by 5 bases and J by 3 bases, with 2 bases of the junction left unmatched. The germline gives CDR1 KGHSH, CDR2 LQKENI. The CDR3 loop reads CASSSQGDYGYTF. Here the CDR3 DNA reads TGTGCCAGCTCATCACAGGGGGACTATGGCTACACCTTC.

The chain combines TRBV6-1 with TRBJ1-4; no definite D call. The CDR3 is 13 amino acids. Trimming removed 1 base from V and 6 bases from J, with 6 bases in between. Per the germline V gene, CDR1 is MNHNS and CDR2 is SASEGT. The CDR3 bases are TGTGCCAGCAGTGAAGTTCGCTATGAAAAACTGTTTTTT. As protein: CASSEVRYEKLFF.

The chain combines TRBV21-1 with TRBJ1-2. TRBV21-1 is reported as a pseudogene. This CDR3 has 14 residues. The CDR3 nucleotides are TGTGCCAGCAGCAAAGTGGTTTCCCCTCCGTGCTACACCTTC. The encoded protein is CASSKVVSPPCYTF.

The CDR3 bases are TGTGCCAGCAGGGGGGGGGCCGGTGAGCAGTTCTTC. This sequence encodes CASRGGAGEQFF. This chain links TRBV6-6 with TRBJ2-1; D may be TRBD2 (7 bases). V lost 6 bases and J lost 9, with 12 bases in between. The CDR3 totals 12 residues. From germline, CDR1 is MNHNY and CDR2 SVGAGI (reference sequence).

This clone was observed a single time. J is TRBJ1-3 and V is TRBV30; 7 nucleotides align to TRBD1. J gave up 1 base and V 4 bases, and 1 base lay outside the gene matches. There are 13 residues in the CDR3. Germline V gene sequence: CDR1 GTSNPN, CDR2 SVGIG (reference sequence). Written as DNA, the CDR3 is TGTGCCTGGACAGGGGGTTCTGGAAACACCATATATTTT. The encoded protein is CAWTGGSGNTIYF.

This sequence joins TRBV18 and TRBJ1-2; a weak D match, TRBD1 (5 bases). The V end lost 0 bases, the J end lost 9 bases, and 14 bases lay between the germline ends. This CDR3 region has 14 residues. The V gene's germline CDR1 is KGHSH and CDR2 LQKENI. For the CDR3, the DNA is TGTGCCAGCTCACCACCGTCCCCAGGGAATAGCTACACCTTC. This codes for CASSPPSPGNSYTF.

V gene TRBV18 combines with J gene TRBJ1-5; the D gene is possibly TRBD1 (5 bases). CDR3 size: 15 residues. Trimming left V 6 bases short and J 0 bases short, with 12 bases between. Germline CDR1 reads KGHSH; CDR2 reads LQKENI. The CDR3 DNA follows: TGTGCCAGCTCCTCCCGGGACCATAGCAATCAGCCCCAGCATTTT. It yields the protein CASSSRDHSNQPQHF.

The chain combines TRBV7-3 with TRBJ2-1, with D possibly being TRBD2 (5 bases). V lost 2 bases and J lost 6, with 8 bases in between. Germline V CDR1 and CDR2: SGHTA, FQGTGA. This CDR3 region has 13 residues. The CDR3 sequence is CASSLARGNEQFF. In DNA, the CDR3 is TGTGCCAGCAGCTTAGCCCGGGGCAATGAGCAGTTCTTC.

The V gene is TRBV5-8, the J gene TRBJ2-1, with 12 bases fitting TRBD1. The CDR3 runs to 13 residues. The V and J ends lost 4 bases and 8 bases, in that order; junction bases with no gene match: 1. From germline, CDR1 is SGHTS and CDR2 YDEGEE. The DNA of the CDR3 is TGTGCCAGCAGCGGGGACAGGGGGCATGAGCAGTTCTTC. This encodes CASSGDRGHEQFF. Together with reference TRBV5-8 and TRBJ2-1, the CDR3 gives the full variable domain: EAGVTQSPTHLIKTRGQQATLRCSPISGHTSVYWYQQALGLGLQFLLWYDEGEERNRGNFPPRFSGRQFPNYSSELNVNALELEDSALYLCASSGDRGHEQFFGPGTRLTVL.

The rearrangement uses TRBV18 and TRBJ2-7; no clear D. The CDR3 is 13 amino acids. Germline CDR1 is KGHSH and CDR2 is LQKENI. Trimming left V 6 bases short and J 3 bases short, with 12 bases between. This CDR3 is CASSPGRDYEQYF. As DNA, the CDR3 is TGTGCCAGCTCCCCAGGCAGAGACTACGAGCAGTACTTC.

This chain joins TRBV11-2 and TRBJ1-5; 12 nucleotides agree with TRBD1. The length of the CDR3 is 16 residues. Germline V gives CDR1 SGHAT, CDR2 FQNNGV. The V gene end was trimmed by 6 bases and the J gene end by 5 bases; junction bases not matched to a gene: 8. CDR3 bases: TGTGCCAGCAGTAAAACCGGGACAGGGGGCGATCAGCCCCAGCATTTT. It encodes CASSKTGTGGDQPQHF.

V usage is TRBV2 and J usage is TRBJ1-2; tentative D call: TRBD1 (5 bases). The CDR3 contains 14 residues. V was clipped by 2 bases and J by 6 bases, with 13 bases between them. CDR1 and CDR2 (germline): SNHLY, FYNNEI. CDR3 sequence: CASSEFGGGNGYTF. The DNA of the CDR3 is TGTGCCAGCAGTGAATTCGGGGGTGGTAATGGCTACACCTTC.

This chain connects TRBV5-8 to TRBJ2-3; D is ambiguous. The CDR3 contains 16 residues. The germline V gene encodes CDR1 SGHTS and CDR2 YDEGEE. Between the trimmed V and J ends, which lost 0 bases and 0 bases, there was a span of 11 bases. The DNA of the CDR3 is TGTGCCAGCAGCTTGGCTCGCGTCTCTAGCACAGATACGCAGTATTTT. This encodes CASSLARVSSTDTQYF. Full variable domain (rest looked up from reference TRBV5-8 and TRBJ2-3): EAGVTQSPTHLIKTRGQQATLRCSPISGHTSVYWYQQALGLGLQFLLWYDEGEERNRGNFPPRFSGRQFPNYSSELNVNALELEDSALYLCASSLARVSSTDTQYFGPGTRLTVL.

The genes are TRBV6-5 and TRBJ2-5; D gene uncertain. Deletions cut 2 bases from V and 2 bases from J, with 9 bases between. The CDR3 consists of 14 residues. Germline V CDR1 and CDR2: MNHEY, SVGAGI. The CDR3 region has the DNA TGTGCCAGCAGTTACACCTACCTTCAAGAGACCCAGTACTTC. It yields the protein CASSYTYLQETQYF.